What follows are 21 T cell receptor beta chains derived from one specimen sequenced in a study of T cell responses to AZD1222 COVID-19 vaccine. The table came from immunoSEQ multiplex PCR; TCRdb's copy has only in-frame clones and leaves some out. The sample contains roughly 140,000 clones, around nine tenths of which appear only once. The source material was peripheral blood, sampled 28 days after the second AZD1222 dose. The receptors were gathered from an adult who received the AZD1222 COVID-19 vaccine.

This clone has a single count. The V call is TRBV4-1, the J call TRBJ2-5; 9 bases fit TRBD2. The CDR3 has 16 residues. Germline V gene lookup returns CDR1 MGHRA and CDR2 YSYEKL. V shed 4 bases, J shed 3 bases, and the junction held 9 bases outside the gene matches. CDR3 in amino acids: CASSPTKAGGEETQYF. The CDR3 DNA reads as TGCGCCAGCAGCCCCACGAAAGCGGGGGGCGAAGAGACCCAGTACTTC.

This chain connects TRBV5-5 to TRBJ1-1; unclear D gene. The CDR3 contains 13 residues. V was trimmed by 4 bases and J by 0 bases, leaving 7 bases between them. Germline V gene sequence: CDR1 SGHKS, CDR2 YYEKEE (reference sequence). The DNA of the CDR3 is TGTGCCAGCAGCACCAAGATGAACACTGAAGCTTTCTTT. Its protein product is CASSTKMNTEAFF.

The chain couples TRBV30 to TRBJ1-5, with D perhaps TRBD1 (5 bases). The CDR3 sequence is 14 residues long. CDR1 is GTSNPN and CDR2 is SVGIG in the germline V gene (reference sequence). V lost 3 bases to trimming and J lost 2 bases, with 11 bases between them. This chain's CDR3 is CAWSRLGRNQPQHF. In DNA, the CDR3 is TGTGCCTGGAGCCGCCTGGGACGCAATCAGCCCCAGCATTTT.

The V gene is TRBV7-9, the J gene TRBJ1-2; D not certain. Deletions cut 5 bases from V and 1 base from J, with 8 bases between. The CDR3 extends over 13 amino acids. Per the germline V gene, CDR1 is SEHNR and CDR2 is FQNEAQ (reference sequence). CDR3 sequence reads: CASSVTYNYGYTF. CDR3 coding DNA: TGTGCCAGCAGCGTTACATATAACTATGGCTACACCTTC.

The chain joins TRBV7-2 to TRBJ1-5, with 7 positions matching TRBD1. Germline V gene data show CDR1 as SGHTA and CDR2 as FQGNSA. With V trimmed by 6 bases and J by 2 bases, 4 bases remained unmatched. The CDR3 consists of 14 residues. In DNA form, the CDR3 reads TGTGCCAGCAGTTCTCAGGGGGGCAATCAGCCCCAGCATTTT. Its protein is CASSSQGGNQPQHF.

The chain combines TRBV19 with TRBJ2-1; 8 positions agree with TRBD2. The CDR3 spans 17 residues. CDR1 is LNHDA, CDR2 SQIVND, per germline (reference sequence). V lost 5 bases to trimming and J lost 6 bases; unmatched junction nucleotides: 15. CDR3 amino acids: CASSDPPSSGGINEQFF. As DNA, the CDR3 is TGTGCCAGTAGTGACCCCCCCTCAAGCGGGGGCATCAATGAGCAGTTCTTC.

This rearrangement joins TRBV5-1 to TRBJ1-6, with a weak D call TRBD1 (5 bases). From germline, CDR1 is SGHRS and CDR2 YFSETQ. V shed 0 bases and J shed 7 bases, with 14 bases lying between them. CDR3 length: 16 residues. The CDR3: CASSLAGRGQNSPLHF. The CDR3 coding sequence is TGCGCCAGCAGCTTGGCAGGGCGGGGTCAGAATTCACCCCTCCACTTT.

The V gene is TRBV2, the J gene TRBJ2-3; TRBD1 matches 9 bases. V dropped 5 bases and J dropped 5; count of bases not matched to a gene: 8. Per the germline V gene, CDR1 is SNHLY and CDR2 is FYNNEI. The length of the CDR3 is 15 residues. The CDR3 is CASSFGQGREDTQYF. As DNA, the CDR3 is TGTGCCAGCAGTTTTGGACAGGGGCGAGAAGATACGCAGTATTTT. Full variable domain (remainder filled in from reference TRBV2 and TRBJ2-3): EPEVTQTPSHQVTQMGQEVILRCVPISNHLYFYWYRQILGQKVEFLVSFYNNEISEKSEIFDDQFSVERPDGSNFTLKIRSTKLEDSAMYFCASSFGQGREDTQYFGPGTRLTVL.

The gene calls are TRBV11-2 and TRBJ1-4; no definite D call. The V gene's germline CDR1 is SGHAT and CDR2 FQNNGV. This CDR3 is built from 17 residues. Deletions cut 2 bases from V and 0 bases from J, with 13 bases between. As DNA, the CDR3 is TGTGCCAGCAGCTTACGAGGAGCCTTATCAACTAATGAAAAACTGTTTTTT. This gives the protein CASSLRGALSTNEKLFF.

The chain links TRBV4-1 to TRBJ2-1, with 7 bases that match TRBD1. V shed 3 bases, J shed 10 bases, and the junction held 15 bases outside the gene matches. Germline assignment: CDR1 MGHRA and CDR2 YSYEKL. The CDR3 extends over 16 amino acids. CDR3 sequence (DNA): TGCGCCAGCAGCCATCCTAACAACGGGACAGCCAGCGAGCAGTTCTTC. Translated, it gives CASSHPNNGTASEQFF.

V is TRBV30 and J is TRBJ2-7; D possibly uses TRBD1 or TRBD2 (6 bases each). Deletions cut 4 bases from V and 2 bases from J, with 18 bases between. In germline, CDR1 is GTSNPN, CDR2 SVGIG (reference sequence). This CDR3 has 15 residues. In nucleotides, the CDR3 is TGTGCCTGGATGGGAGTAAAGGGGGGCGCCTACGAGCAGTACTTC. The encoded protein is CAWMGVKGGAYEQYF.

This clone was counted once. The chain uses TRBV6-5 and TRBJ1-5; no firm D call. This CDR3 comprises 14 residues. V was pared by 2 bases and J by 4 bases, with 9 bases between. Germline CDR1 reads MNHEY; CDR2 reads SVGAGI. CDR3 DNA sequence: TGTGCCAGCAGTTACGGCCGGGAAAATCAGCCCCAGCATTTT. It encodes CASSYGRENQPQHF.

The rearrangement joins TRBV12-3 or TRBV12-4 to TRBJ1-5, with no clear D. This CDR3 spans 13 amino acids. Trimming left V 10 bases short and J 0 bases short, with 10 bases between. The CDR3 bases are TGTGCCACCTCTCCGCATAGCAATCAGCCCCAGCATTTT. This translates into CATSPHSNQPQHF.

The CDR3: CSVNFRGVESYNEQFF. CDR3 coding DNA: TGCAGCGTAAACTTTAGGGGGGTCGAGTCCTACAATGAGCAGTTCTTC. The rearrangement joins TRBV29-1 to TRBJ2-1; tentatively, D is TRBD1 or TRBD2 (6 bases each). Germline lookup yields CDR1 SQVTM and CDR2 ANQGSEA. Trimming pared 6 bases from V and 1 base from J, leaving 19 bases between. The CDR3 is 16 amino acids.

This clone appeared a single time. The chain combines TRBV30 with TRBJ1-1, with TRBD1 as a possible D gene (6 bases). V was trimmed by 0 bases and J by 2 bases, leaving 19 bases between them. The CDR3 is 17 amino acids. From germline, CDR1 is GTSNPN and CDR2 SVGIG (reference sequence). The CDR3 spells CAWSVQSVQGLNTEAFF. In DNA form, the CDR3 reads TGTGCCTGGAGTGTACAGTCTGTACAGGGCCTAAACACTGAAGCTTTCTTT.

J is TRBJ2-5 and V is TRBV5-1; no clear D gene. Trimming took 2 bases from V and 1 from J, leaving 6 bases between them. Germline V CDR1 and CDR2: SGHRS, YFSETQ. The CDR3 is 13 residues long. In DNA form, the CDR3 reads TGCGCCAGCAGCTTAAGTAGCCAAGAGACCCAGTACTTC. Its protein product is CASSLSSQETQYF.

This clone was observed a single time. The rearrangement links TRBV24-1 to TRBJ1-1; 7 bases map to TRBD1. The CDR3 length is 14 residues. CDR1 and CDR2 (germline): KGHDR, SFDVKD. J gave up 4 bases and V 9 bases, and 10 bases lay outside the gene matches. The CDR3 nucleotides read TGTGCCACCGGAACAGGGGAGGTTGGCACTGAAGCTTTCTTT. Its protein is CATGTGEVGTEAFF.

This clone was seen more than once but under ten times. The chain recombines TRBV2 with TRBJ1-1; 7 positions agree with TRBD1. Trimming at V came to 8 bases and at J to 11 bases, leaving 14 bases not matched to a gene. This CDR3 is 13 amino acids long. Germline V gene sequence: CDR1 SNHLY, CDR2 FYNNEI. The CDR3: CASLTTGVSVAFF. The CDR3 DNA reads TGTGCCAGCCTAACCACAGGGGTTTCTGTTGCTTTCTTT.

The chain joins TRBV21-1 to TRBJ1-2; the DNA was not compared with TRBD1, the D call given in the table. TRBV21-1 is a pseudogene segment. This CDR3 is built from 15 residues. The CDR3 DNA is TGTGCCAGCAGCTCTCATTCTTCAGGGCCGTATGGCTACACCTTC. It encodes CASSSHSSGPYGYTF.

To note about this clone: Other DNA variants within this sample encode the same CDR3. The chain uses TRBV5-5 and TRBJ2-3; 9 bases fit TRBD1. V shed 5 bases and J 4 bases; nucleotides not matched to a gene: 14. Germline assignment: CDR1 SGHKS and CDR2 YYEKEE (reference sequence). This CDR3 spans 17 amino acids. CDR3 nucleotides: TGTGCCAGCAGTCGGGGGTCCTGGACAGGGGCCCCAGATACGCAGTATTTT. Protein sequence: CASSRGSWTGAPDTQYF.

As DNA, the CDR3 is TGTGCCAGTAGTCTCGTGACGTCCAGGGTACATCGTGGCTACACCTTC. It codes for CASSLVTSRVHRGYTF. The chain employs TRBV19 and TRBJ1-2; maybe TRBD1 (5 bases). The germline V and J ends were trimmed by 5 bases and 7 bases, with 23 bases remaining between them. CDR1 LNHDA and CDR2 SQIVND come from the germline V gene (reference sequence). The CDR3 has 16 residues.